This TCR beta chain was observed in a study of T cells in Graves' hyperthyroidism and ophthalmopathy. Overall study: Blood was drawn when the patient was first diagnosed and still untreated.

Amplification targeted TCR beta CDR3 regions from RNA transcripts. The HTBI primer set served for first-round RT-PCR of the TCR CDR3. TCRdb ran MiXCR on the multiplex PCR reads and lists one entry per CDR3 protein. Of under 450,000 distinct CDR3 sequences in the sample, approximately 12% were seen once. Patients aged 18 to 65 had newly diagnosed hyperthyroidism that had lasted under 2 months. Clinicians diagnosed patients from clinical symptoms, serum thyroxine and TRAb, thyroid ultrasound and orbital computed tomography. A sample of blood taken at first hyperthyroidism diagnosis preceded any ophthalmopathy symptoms. In regard to this clonotype: A read error may explain this, as a much larger clone is one base away. No DNA is shown, since the ends of the CDR3 on it are uncertain; the CDR3 is the one TCRdb lists.

Inclusive of both ends, the CDR3 amounts to 12 amino acids. Germline CDR1 reads DFQATT; CDR2 reads SNEGSKA (reference sequence). The chain combines TRBV20-1 with TRBJ2-1; TRBD1, the table's D call, lacks a check against the DNA. This TCR came from a man aged 30 to 39 with Graves' hyperthyroidism that later progressed to Graves' ophthalmopathy. The specimen was blood. The CDR3 spells CTPWARGNEKFF.